A single sample is the source of the 9 T cell receptor beta chains below, sequenced in a study of PD-1 blockade in classical Hodgkin lymphoma. Generated by immunoSEQ multiplex PCR, the TCRdb table keeps only in-frame clones and is missing some. The table has roughly 140,000 clones, around four fifths seen once. Brentuximab vedotin exposure varied among the patients, all of whom had relapsed after autologous stem cell transplantation. The source material was peripheral blood mononuclear cells (PBMCs), sampled before the second cycle of nivolumab. These receptors were collected from a human donor with classical Hodgkin lymphoma.

The rearrangement joins TRBV19 to TRBJ2-7; the D gene is possibly TRBD1 (5 bases). Germline V CDR1 and CDR2: LNHDA, SQIVND (reference sequence). The CDR3 totals 11 residues. Trimming removed 8 bases at V and 7 bases at J, with 12 bases between. CDR3 in amino acids: CASGRVWEQYF. The DNA of the CDR3 is TGTGCCAGTGGCAGGGTTTGGGAGCAGTACTTC. The full variable domain, completed using reference TRBV19 and TRBJ2-7, is DGGITQSPKYLFRKEGQNVTLSCEQNLNHDAMYWYRQDPGQGLRLIYYSQIVNDFQKGDIAEGYSVSREKKESFPLTVTSAQKNPTAFYLCASGRVWEQYFGPGTRLTVT.

The chain couples TRBV28 to TRBJ1-1, with D possibly being TRBD1 (6 bases). The V gene lost 4 bases and the J gene lost 0 bases, with 15 bases spanning the gap. Germline lookup yields CDR1 MDHEN and CDR2 SYDVKM. The CDR3 sequence is 16 residues long. The CDR3 nucleotides read TGTGCCAGCAGTTCCGGACAGCCGTCTATGAACACTGAAGCTTTCTTT. Its translation is CASSSGQPSMNTEAFF.

The rearrangement joins TRBV7-9 to TRBJ2-1; D is perhaps TRBD1 (5 bases). Germline V CDR1 and CDR2: SEHNR, FQNEAQ (reference sequence). Trimming took off 5 bases at V and 1 base at J, with 15 bases between the two ends. The CDR3 is 16 residues long. This chain's CDR3 is CASSRTNQGSYNEQFF. The CDR3 DNA sequence: TGTGCCAGCAGCCGTACCAATCAGGGTTCCTACAATGAGCAGTTCTTC.

The chain joins TRBV30 to TRBJ2-6; either TRBD1 or TRBD2 may fit D (5 bases each). The CDR3 is 14 amino acids. Trimming left V 5 bases short and J 2 bases short, with 10 bases between. Germline values: CDR1 GTSNPN, CDR2 SVGIG (reference sequence). CDR3 loop: CAWGWGTGANVLTF. CDR3 in DNA: TGTGCCTGGGGCTGGGGGACTGGGGCCAACGTCCTGACTTTC.

The chain couples TRBV6-4 to TRBJ1-1; no reliable D call. There are 13 residues in the CDR3. V was shortened by 2 bases and J by 6 bases, with 10 bases between the two germline ends. Germline CDR1 is MRHNA and CDR2 is SNTAGT. The CDR3 nucleotides read TGTGCCAGCAGTGACACCTTCGGATCTGAAGCTTTCTTT. As protein: CASSDTFGSEAFF.

J is TRBJ1-5 and V is TRBV15; perhaps TRBD1 as D (5 bases). The V end lost 3 bases, the J end lost 0 bases, and 9 bases lay between the germline ends. The V gene's germline CDR1 is LNHNV and CDR2 YYDKDF (reference sequence). CDR3 length: 15 residues. CDR3 nucleotide sequence: TGTGCCACCAGCAGGGGACTGTATAGCAATCAGCCCCAGCATTTT. Residues: CATSRGLYSNQPQHF.

In its sample, this clone was seen a few times. The J gene is TRBJ1-5, the V gene TRBV6-5; D uncertain. V shed 5 bases and J shed 5 bases, with 10 bases lying between them. The CDR3 spans 13 residues. CDR1 is MNHEY, CDR2 SVGAGI, per germline. DNA of the CDR3: TGTGCCAGCAGTGGAAAAGAGGATCAGCCCCAGCATTTT. Amino acids: CASSGKEDQPQHF.

This clone showed up just a few times. V is TRBV20-1 and J is TRBJ2-2; D is unclear. There are 11 residues in the CDR3. V was pared by 4 bases and J by 7 bases, with 7 bases between. CDR1 is DFQATT and CDR2 is SNEGSKA in the germline V gene (reference sequence). CDR3 DNA sequence: TGCAGTGCTACAAGGAGCGGGGAGCTGTTTTTT. Amino acid sequence: CSATRSGELFF.

V gene TRBV18 combines with J gene TRBJ1-3; D not certain. Per the germline V gene, CDR1 is KGHSH and CDR2 is LQKENI. V lost 2 bases and J lost 2, with 10 bases in between. The CDR3 spans 15 residues. The DNA for the CDR3 is TGTGCCAGCTCACCAGTTGGAACTGCTGGAAACACCATATATTTT. This sequence encodes CASSPVGTAGNTIYF.